This T cell receptor beta chain is from a study of T cell changes during pregnancy in multiple sclerosis. Germline V gene lookup returns CDR1 ENHRY and CDR2 SYGVKD. V lost 6 bases and J 7 bases, leaving 12 bases between the germline ends. CDR3 size: 12 residues. TCRdb keeps only in-frame clones here, not all; method: immunoSEQ multiplex PCR. The table lists about 36,000 clones, about 89% of them singletons, with around 11% in the top ten. The chain has TRBV10-3 and TRBJ1-2, with D perhaps matching TRBD1 (6 bases). Here the sequenced sample was CD8+ T cells from peripheral blood mononuclear cells, taken in the third trimester of pregnancy. This clonotype originated in a female donor with multiple sclerosis, enrolled in a pregnancy study. The CDR3 is CAISNTGTGYTF. CDR3 in DNA: TGTGCCATCAGCAATACAGGGACTGGCTACACCTTC.